This T cell receptor beta chain was identified during a study of response to subunit inactivated influenza vaccine. TCRdb re-called the RT-PCR reads through MiXCR, storing one row per CDR3 protein. The table has 200,000 to 300,000 distinct CDR3 sequences, 12% seen once. This clonotype has at least ten counts. This CDR3 has 14 amino acids. The V gene's germline CDR1 is MGHDK and CDR2 SYGVNS. The ends lost 3 bases at V and 9 bases at J; junction bases unmatched: 10. The starting material was non-naive T cells sorted from PBMCs, obtained approximately 15 days before vaccination. V gene TRBV25-1 combines with J gene TRBJ2-5; TRBD1 matches 7 bases. The clonotype originates from a man aged 50 to 60 who received an inactivated influenza vaccine. The CDR3 DNA reads as TGTGCCAGCAGTGACCATACAGGGGACGGGGCCCAGTACTTC. It translates to CASSDHTGDGAQYF.